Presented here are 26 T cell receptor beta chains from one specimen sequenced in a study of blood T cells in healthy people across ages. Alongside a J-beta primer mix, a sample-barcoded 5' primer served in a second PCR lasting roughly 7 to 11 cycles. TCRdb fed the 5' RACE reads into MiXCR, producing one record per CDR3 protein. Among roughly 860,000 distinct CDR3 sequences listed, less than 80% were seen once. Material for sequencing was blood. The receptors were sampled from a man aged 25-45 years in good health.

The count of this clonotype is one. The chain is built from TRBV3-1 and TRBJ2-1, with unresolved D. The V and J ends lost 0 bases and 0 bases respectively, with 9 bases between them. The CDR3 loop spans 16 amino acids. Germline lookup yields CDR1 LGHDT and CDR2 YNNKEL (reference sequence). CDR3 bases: TGTGCCAGCAGCCAAGATCTCTCTAGCTCCTACAATGAGCAGTTCTTC. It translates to CASSQDLSSSYNEQFF.

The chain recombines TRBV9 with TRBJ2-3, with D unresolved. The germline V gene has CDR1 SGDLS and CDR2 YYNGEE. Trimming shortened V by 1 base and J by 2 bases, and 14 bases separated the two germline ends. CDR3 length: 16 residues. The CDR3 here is CASSVTTARPTDTQYF. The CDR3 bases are TGTGCCAGCAGCGTAACCACAGCGCGACCCACAGATACGCAGTATTTT.

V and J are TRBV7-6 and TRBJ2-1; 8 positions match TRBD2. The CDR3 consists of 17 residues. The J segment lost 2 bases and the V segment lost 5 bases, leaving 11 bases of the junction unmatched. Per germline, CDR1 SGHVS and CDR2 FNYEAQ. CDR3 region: CASSLRTSSGPYNEQFF. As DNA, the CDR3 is TGTGCCAGCAGCCTACGGACTTCTAGCGGGCCCTACAATGAGCAGTTCTTC.

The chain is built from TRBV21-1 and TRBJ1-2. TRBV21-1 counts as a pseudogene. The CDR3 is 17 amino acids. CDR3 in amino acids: CASSKGRGGTRRHGYTF. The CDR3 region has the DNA TGTGCCAGCAGCAAGGGGAGGGGGGGGACTAGGCGACATGGCTACACCTTC.

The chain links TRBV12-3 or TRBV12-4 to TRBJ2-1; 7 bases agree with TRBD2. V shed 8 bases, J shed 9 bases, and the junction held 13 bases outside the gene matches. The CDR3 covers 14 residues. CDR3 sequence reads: CASPPEGEGGEQFF. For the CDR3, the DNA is TGTGCCAGCCCCCCAGAAGGGGAGGGAGGTGAGCAGTTCTTC.

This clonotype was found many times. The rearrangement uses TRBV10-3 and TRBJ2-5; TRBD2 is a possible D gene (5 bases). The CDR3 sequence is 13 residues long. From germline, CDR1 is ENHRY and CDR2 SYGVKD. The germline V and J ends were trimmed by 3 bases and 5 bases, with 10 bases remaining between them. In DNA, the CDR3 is TGTGCCATCAGTGATGACCGAGGGGAGACCCAGTACTTC. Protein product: CAISDDRGETQYF.

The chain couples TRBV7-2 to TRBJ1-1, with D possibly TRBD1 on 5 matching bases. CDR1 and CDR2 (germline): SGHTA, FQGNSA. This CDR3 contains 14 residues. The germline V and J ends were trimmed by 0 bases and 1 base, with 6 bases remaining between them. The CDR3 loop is CASSLAQGNTEAFF. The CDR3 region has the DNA TGTGCCAGCAGCTTAGCCCAGGGGAACACTGAAGCTTTCTTT.

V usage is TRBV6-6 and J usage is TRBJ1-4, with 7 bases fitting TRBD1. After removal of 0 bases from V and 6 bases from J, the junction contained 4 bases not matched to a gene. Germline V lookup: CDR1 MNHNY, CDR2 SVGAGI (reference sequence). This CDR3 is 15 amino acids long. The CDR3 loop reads CASSYSEGADEKLFF. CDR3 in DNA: TGTGCCAGCAGTTACTCTGAGGGGGCTGATGAAAAACTGTTTTTT.

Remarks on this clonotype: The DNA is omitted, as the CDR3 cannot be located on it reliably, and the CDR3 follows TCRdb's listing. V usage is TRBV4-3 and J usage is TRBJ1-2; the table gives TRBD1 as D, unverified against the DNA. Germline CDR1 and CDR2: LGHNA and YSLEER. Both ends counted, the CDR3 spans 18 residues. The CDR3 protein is CASSQDSGRASIYYGYTF.

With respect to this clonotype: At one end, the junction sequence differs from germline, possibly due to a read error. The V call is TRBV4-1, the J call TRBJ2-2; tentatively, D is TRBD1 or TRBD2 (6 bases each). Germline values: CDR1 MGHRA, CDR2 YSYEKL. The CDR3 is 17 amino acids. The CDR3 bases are TGCGCCAGCAGCCAAGCAGGGGCGCAGTCGAACACCGGGGGGCTGTTTTTT. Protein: CASSQAGAQSNTGGLFF.

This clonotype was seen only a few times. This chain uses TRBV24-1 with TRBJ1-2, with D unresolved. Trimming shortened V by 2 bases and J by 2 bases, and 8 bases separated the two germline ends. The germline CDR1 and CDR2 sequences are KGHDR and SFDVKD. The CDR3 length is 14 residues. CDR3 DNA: TGTGCCACCAGTGATTACGGGTCGAACTATGGCTACACCTTC. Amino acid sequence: CATSDYGSNYGYTF.

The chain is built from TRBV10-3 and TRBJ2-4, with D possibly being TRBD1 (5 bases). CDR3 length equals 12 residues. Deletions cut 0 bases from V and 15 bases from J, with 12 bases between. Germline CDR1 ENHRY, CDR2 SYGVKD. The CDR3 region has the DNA TGTGCCATCAGTGAGTCGAAGGCAGGGTGGTACTTC. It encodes CAISESKAGWYF.

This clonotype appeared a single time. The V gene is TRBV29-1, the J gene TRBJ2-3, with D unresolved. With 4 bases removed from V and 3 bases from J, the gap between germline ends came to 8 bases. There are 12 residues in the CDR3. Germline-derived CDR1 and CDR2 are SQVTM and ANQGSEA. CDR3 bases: TGCAGCGTTGGAGAGGAAACAGATACGCAGTATTTT. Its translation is CSVGEETDTQYF.

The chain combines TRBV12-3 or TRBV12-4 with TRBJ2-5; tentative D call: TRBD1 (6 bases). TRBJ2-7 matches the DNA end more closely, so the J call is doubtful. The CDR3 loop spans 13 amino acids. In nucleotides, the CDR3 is TGTGCCAGCACCCCTAATACAGGGATCGAGCAGTACTTC. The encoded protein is CASTPNTGIEQYF.

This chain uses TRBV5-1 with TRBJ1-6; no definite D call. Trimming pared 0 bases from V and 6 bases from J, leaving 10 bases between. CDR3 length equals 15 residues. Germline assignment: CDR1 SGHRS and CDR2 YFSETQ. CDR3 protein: CASSLEGRLNSPLHF. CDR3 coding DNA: TGCGCCAGCAGCTTGGAGGGTCGGCTTAATTCACCCCTCCACTTT.

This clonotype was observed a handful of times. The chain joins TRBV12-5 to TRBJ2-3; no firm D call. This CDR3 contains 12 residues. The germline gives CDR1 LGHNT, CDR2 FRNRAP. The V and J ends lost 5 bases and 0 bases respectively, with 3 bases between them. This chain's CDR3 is CASGQSTDTQYF. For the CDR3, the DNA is TGTGCTAGTGGTCAGAGCACAGATACGCAGTATTTT.

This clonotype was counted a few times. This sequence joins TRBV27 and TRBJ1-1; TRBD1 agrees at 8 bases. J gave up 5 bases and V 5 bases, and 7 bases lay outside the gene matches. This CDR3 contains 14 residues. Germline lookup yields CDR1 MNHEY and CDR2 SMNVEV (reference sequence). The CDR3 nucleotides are TGTGCCAGCAGTCTCAGGGGGCCGAGAACTGAAGCTTTCTTT. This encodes CASSLRGPRTEAFF.

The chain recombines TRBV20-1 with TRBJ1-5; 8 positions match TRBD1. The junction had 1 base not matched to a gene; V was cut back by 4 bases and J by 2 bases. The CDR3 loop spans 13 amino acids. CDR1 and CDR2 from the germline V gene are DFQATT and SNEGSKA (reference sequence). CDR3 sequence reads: CSATGQGNQPQHF. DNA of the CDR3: TGCAGTGCTACGGGACAGGGCAATCAGCCCCAGCATTTT.

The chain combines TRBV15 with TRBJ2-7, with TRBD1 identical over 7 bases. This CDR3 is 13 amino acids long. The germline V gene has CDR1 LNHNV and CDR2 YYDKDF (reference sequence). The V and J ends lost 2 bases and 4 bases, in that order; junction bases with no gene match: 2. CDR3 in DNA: TGTGCCACCAGCAGAAACAGGGGATACGAGCAGTACTTC. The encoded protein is CATSRNRGYEQYF.

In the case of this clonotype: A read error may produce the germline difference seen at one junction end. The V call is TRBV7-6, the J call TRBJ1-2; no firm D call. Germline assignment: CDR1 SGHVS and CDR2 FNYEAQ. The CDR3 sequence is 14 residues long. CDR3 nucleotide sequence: TGTGCCAGCAGCTTAGGGGTAGGGTCGGAAGGCTGCACCTTC. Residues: CASSLGVGSEGCTF.

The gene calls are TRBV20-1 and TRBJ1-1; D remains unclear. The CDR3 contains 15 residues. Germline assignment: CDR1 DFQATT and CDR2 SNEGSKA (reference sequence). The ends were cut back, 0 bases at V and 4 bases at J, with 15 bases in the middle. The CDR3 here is CSARDLPRDGTEAFF. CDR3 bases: TGCAGTGCTAGAGATCTGCCTAGGGATGGCACTGAAGCTTTCTTT.

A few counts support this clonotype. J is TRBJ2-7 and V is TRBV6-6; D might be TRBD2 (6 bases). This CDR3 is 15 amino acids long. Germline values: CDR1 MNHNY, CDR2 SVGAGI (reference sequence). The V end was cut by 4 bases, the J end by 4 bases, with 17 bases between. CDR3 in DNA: TGTGCCAGCAGTTTAGAGCGGGCCTCGCAGTACGAGCAGTACTTC. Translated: CASSLERASQYEQYF.

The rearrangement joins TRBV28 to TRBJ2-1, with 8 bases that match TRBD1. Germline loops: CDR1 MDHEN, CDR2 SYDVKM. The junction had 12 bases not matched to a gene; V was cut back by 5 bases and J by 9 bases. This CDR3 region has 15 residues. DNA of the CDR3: TGTGCCAGCAGTCCGCCACCCAGGGGGCCGGGTGAGCAGTTCTTC. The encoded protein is CASSPPPRGPGEQFF.

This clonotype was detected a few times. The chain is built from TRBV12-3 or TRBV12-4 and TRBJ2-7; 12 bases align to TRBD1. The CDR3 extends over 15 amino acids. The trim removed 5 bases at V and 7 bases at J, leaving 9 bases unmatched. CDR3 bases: TGTGCCAGCAGTCCCGGGACAGGGGGCTTCGGAGAGCAGTACTTC. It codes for CASSPGTGGFGEQYF.

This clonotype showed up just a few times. The CDR3 sequence is CASSLTSGGVDHTQYF. DNA of the CDR3: TGTGCCAGCAGCTTGACTAGCGGGGGGGTGGACCATACGCAGTATTTT. The chain recombines TRBV7-2 with TRBJ2-3; 14 bases are shared with TRBD2. This CDR3 comprises 16 residues. V trimming: 3 bases; J trimming: 7 bases; junction bases outside the gene matches: 6. CDR1 SGHTA and CDR2 FQGNSA come from the germline V gene.

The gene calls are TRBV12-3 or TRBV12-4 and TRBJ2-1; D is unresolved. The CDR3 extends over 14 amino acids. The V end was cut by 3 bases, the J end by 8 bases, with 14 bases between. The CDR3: CASSFTSSGHEQFF. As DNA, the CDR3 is TGTGCCAGCAGTTTTACCAGCTCCGGCCATGAGCAGTTCTTC.